Included here is one T cell receptor beta chain sequence, with context. Participant-given clinical history determined each cohort assignment. The sample is drawn from a study of blood T cell repertoires in COVID-19. Background on the study: Acute and convalescent COVID-19 specimens originated in the United States, Italy and Spain. T cells, B-cell-depleted T cells, or PBMCs provided the cDNA or gDNA that served as material.

Authors' analysis steps: Nucleated cell number was recorded as an estimate derived from reference gene primer amplification. Measured with immunoSEQ multiplex PCR; TCRdb has only the in-frame clones, and not every one. The V and J calls and clone size are taken from that table; D and trimming were inferred from the DNA. Counted here are roughly 250,000 clones, roughly 93% occurring once; the ten biggest clones make up roughly 2%. The V segment lost 4 bases and the J segment 0 bases; nucleotides outside the gene matches: 15. Germline-derived CDR1 and CDR2 are SGHNT and YYREEE (reference sequence). CDR3 length: 19 amino acids.

The rearrangement links TRBV5-4 to TRBJ1-4; 7 nucleotides match TRBD1. The clonotype was recovered from a woman aged 40 to 50 with acute COVID-19. The source material was PBMCs or T cells enriched from blood (not recorded which). The CDR3 here is CASSRGGQGGTATNEKLFF. DNA for the CDR3: TGTGCCAGCAGCCGGGGTGGCCAGGGGGGTACTGCAACTAATGAAAAACTGTTTTTT. The full variable domain, its missing parts supplied by reference TRBV5-4 and TRBJ1-4, is ETGVTQSPTHLIKTRGQQVTLRCSSQSGHNTVSWYQQALGQGPQFIFQYYREEENGRGNFPPRFSGLQFPNYSSELNVNALELDDSALYLCASSRGGQGGTATNEKLFFGSGTQLSVL.